This T cell receptor (beta chain) is drawn from a study of shared clonotypes between healthy human individuals (dated by TCRdb to 2018 to 2020). Broadly, across the study: The cohort included a few men and two women between 18 and 49 years of age. For each donor, three plates each were used for CD4 naive and CD4 memory, two plates were used for CD8 naive, and one plate was used for CD8 memory. To estimate repertoire size and how much clonotype sharing occurs between individuals, the study deeply sequenced the blood TCR repertoires of five healthy adults. To increase sequencing depth and limit assay-specific biases, TCR repertoire library preparation and sequencing were carried out by different laboratories using diverse techniques. Each donor's leukapheresis produced roughly between about 0.8 and 10 billion PBMCs. On the study overall, not on this receptor specifically: Even with the large sequencing depth, rarefaction of the sorted-subset datasets indicated that sequencing was incomplete. Compared with non-shared clonotypes, clonotypes shared by all four sorted-subset donors had higher generation probabilities. Naive subsets generally had larger estimated clonotype richness than memory subsets did. Because the study included a small number of donors, the genetic and exposure-history diversity represented was limited. Pairwise subsampling led to the expectation that sequencing depth would affect the degree of clonotype sharing among donors. Across a handful of donors, about 4.5% of naive CD4, roughly 3.5% of naive CD8, 2% to 2.5% of memory CD4, and around 0.4% of memory CD8 clonotypes were shared. Sampling was limited to blood, and TCR repertoires in tissue likely differ from TCR repertoires in blood.

Healthy HIV-negative adults with no recently reported acute infections or vaccinations were included as donors. Only Caucasian adults living in Nashville, Tennessee, USA were represented among the donors. CD4+ T cells were enriched through magnetic negative selection, after which naive cells were positively selected on CD45RA and the remaining negative fraction served as the memory subset. After blood collection by leukapheresis, PBMCs were isolated using Ficoll-Histopaque density gradient centrifugation and then cryopreserved in the vapor phase of liquid nitrogen. Analytical flow cytometry was used to check the purity and quantity of every magnetically sorted T cell population. Genomic DNA was isolated from every sorted fraction and measured by UV absorbance on a Nanodrop 2000c. At the junction V is shortened by 5 bases and J by 8 bases, with 9 bases in between. The CDR3 contains 12 residues, cysteine and phenylalanine counted. Only CDR3 DNA is held: 36 bases, read in frame from base 1. The germline V gene provides CDR1 ENHRY and CDR2 SYGVKD.

Using the deep immunoSEQ assay, TCR CDR3 regions were amplified from genomic DNA by multiplex PCR. For each cell subset, the extracted genomic DNA was distributed evenly across all wells of several immunoSEQ 96-well plates, and each plate served as one replicate. Each replicate PCR for sorted subsets received about 220 ng genomic DNA, equal to 30,000 or so T cell genomes. Purified libraries were measured with a Qubit 3.0 fluorometer, size-checked on a Bioanalyzer 2100, and measured again with the KAPA Library Quantification kit. Each immunoSEQ 96-well plate was sequenced on its own single-read 150-cycle Illumina NextSeq 550 flow cell. Processing in the source paper ran as follows. Because the immunoSEQ output held only junctional sequences and lacked quality scores, the filtering could not match the filtering applied to full-length reads. Sequences were annotated with PyIR, a Python wrapper for IgBLAST v1.9, using IMGT germline references to assign V/J genes and CDR3. Any read was removed if the V/J assignment was weak (E-value above 1e-6), the CDR3 was missing, or the read contained stop codons, out-of-frame junctions, or ambiguous translated residues. V3J clonotypes were defined as sequences sharing an identical inferred V gene, J gene, and CDR3 amino acid sequence. To compute the percentage overlap between repertoires, the number of shared unique clonotypes was divided by the size of the smaller repertoire. Repertoire richness was assessed with RTK rarefaction, the Chao1 estimator, and Recon v2.1 estimates of unobserved clonotypes. OLGA was used to compute generation probabilities for all TCRbeta clonotypes that the gDNA method yielded from several donors. Sourced from immuneACCESS, this table was stored by TCRdb with only in-frame sequences that have V and J called. A share of the clones is absent; for the studies checked, an unresolved V gene accounts for under half, and the remainder has no known explanation. That table is the source of V, J and clone size, and D and trimming were worked out from the DNA. Within this sample are a few million clones, with 85% to 95% of them counted one time only. The leading ten clones occupy more than 0.12% of the sample.

Points on this clone: Its antigen specificity is not known. One base away there is no much larger clone; base qualities are not given. This sample includes further DNA sequences coding for the same CDR3.

Sequenced sample: naive CD4+ T cells sorted from blood. This specimen's cell subset or site label, interpreted: CD45RA+ positively selected. The sequence derives from a man younger than 35 in good health. The rearranged chain carries TRBV10-3 and TRBJ1-4, with the D gene not confidently named. The CDR3 corresponds to CAISKDREKLFF. In nucleotides, the sequence is TGTGCCATCAGTAAGGACCGGGAAAAACTGTTTTTT.